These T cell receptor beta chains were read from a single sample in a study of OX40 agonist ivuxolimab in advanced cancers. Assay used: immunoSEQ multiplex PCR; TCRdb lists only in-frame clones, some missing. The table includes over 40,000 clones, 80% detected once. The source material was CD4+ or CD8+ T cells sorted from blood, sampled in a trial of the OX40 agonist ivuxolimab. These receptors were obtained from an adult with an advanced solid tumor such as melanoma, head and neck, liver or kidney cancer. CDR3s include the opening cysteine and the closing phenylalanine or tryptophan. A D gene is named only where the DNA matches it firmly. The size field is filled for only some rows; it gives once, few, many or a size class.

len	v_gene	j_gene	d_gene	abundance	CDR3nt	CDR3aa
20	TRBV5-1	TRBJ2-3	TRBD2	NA	TGCGCCAGCAAACTCCTTGGACTAGCGGGAGTAAGGGTCCGGGCAGATACGCAGTATTTT	CASKLLGLAGVRVRADTQYF
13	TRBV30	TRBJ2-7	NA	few	TGTGCCTGGAACTCTGCGGGGCGCTACGAGCAGTACTTC	CAWNSAGRYEQYF
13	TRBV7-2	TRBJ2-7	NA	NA	TGTGCCAGCAGCTTCCGGGACACCTACGAGCAGTACTTC	CASSFRDTYEQYF
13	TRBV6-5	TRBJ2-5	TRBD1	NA	TGTGCCAGCCGAGGGGACAGGCAAGAGACCCAGTACTTC	CASRGDRQETQYF
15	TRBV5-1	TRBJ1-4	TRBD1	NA	TGCGCCAGCAGACCAGCAGGGGGCGCGGGCGAAAAACTGTTTTTT	CASRPAGGAGEKLFF
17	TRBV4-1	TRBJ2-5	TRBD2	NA	TGCGCCAGCAGCCAAGAGGCAGCGGGAGGGCCCATGGAGACCCAGTACTTC	CASSQEAAGGPMETQYF
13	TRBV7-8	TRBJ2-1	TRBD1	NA	TGTGCCAGCAGCAGAACAGGGGTAAATGAGCAGTTCTTC	CASSRTGVNEQFF
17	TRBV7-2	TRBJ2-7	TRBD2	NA	TGTGCCAGCAGCCCGAGCCATGGGACTAGTAAGCCCTACGAGCAGTACTTC	CASSPSHGTSKPYEQYF
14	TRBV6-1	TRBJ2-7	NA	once	TGTGCCAGCAGTGACGTGGGCAGTGGCTACGAGCAGTACTTC	CASSDVGSGYEQYF
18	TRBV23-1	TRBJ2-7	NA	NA	TGCGCCAGCAGTCAAACCCGTGACAGATCGGGGGAAGTTACCGAGCAGTACTTC	CASSQTRDRSGEVTEQYF
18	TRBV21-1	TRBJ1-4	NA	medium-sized	TGTGCCAGCAGCAAAGGGCGACAGCTTACCACAACTAATGAAAAACTGTTTTTT	CASSKGRQLTTTNEKLFF